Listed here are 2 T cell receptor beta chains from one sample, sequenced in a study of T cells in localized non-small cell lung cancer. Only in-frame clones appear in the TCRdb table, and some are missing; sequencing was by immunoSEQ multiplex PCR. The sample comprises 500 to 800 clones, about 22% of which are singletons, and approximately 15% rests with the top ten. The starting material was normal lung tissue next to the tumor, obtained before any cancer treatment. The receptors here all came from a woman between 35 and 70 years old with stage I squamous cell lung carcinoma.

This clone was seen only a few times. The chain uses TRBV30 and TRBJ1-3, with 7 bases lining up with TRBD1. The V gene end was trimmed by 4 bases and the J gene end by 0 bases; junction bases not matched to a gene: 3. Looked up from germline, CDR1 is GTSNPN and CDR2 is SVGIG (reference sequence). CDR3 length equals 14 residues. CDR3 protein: CAWTGGASGNTIYF. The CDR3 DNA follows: TGTGCCTGGACAGGGGGAGCCTCTGGAAACACCATATATTTT.

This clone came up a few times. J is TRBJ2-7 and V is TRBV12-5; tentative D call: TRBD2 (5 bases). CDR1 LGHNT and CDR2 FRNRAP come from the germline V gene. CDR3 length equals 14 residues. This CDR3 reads CASGFGVRSYEQYF. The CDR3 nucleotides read TGTGCCAGCGGATTTGGCGTCCGCTCCTACGAGCAGTACTTC.